This T cell receptor beta chain comes out of a study of blood T cell repertoires in COVID-19. For the study at large: COVID-19 samples collected from the United States, Italy and Spain covered acute and convalescent phases. Sample material is recorded as cDNA or gDNA derived from T cells, B-cell-depleted T cells, or PBMCs.

Study processing details: It was from reference gene primer amplification that nucleated cell counts were estimated. Libraries were prepared by immunoSEQ multiplex PCR; TCRdb keeps only in-frame clonotypes and omits some of them. That table is the source of V, J and clone size, and D and trimming were worked out from the DNA. The data contain some 100,000 clones, over 65% of them singletons. The junction had 4 bases not matched to a gene; V was cut back by 2 bases and J by 5 bases. The CDR3 extends over 15 amino acids. Germline V gives CDR1 KGHSH, CDR2 LQKENI. This chain links TRBV18 with TRBJ2-7, with 12 nucleotides matching TRBD2. The receptor comes from a man aged 70 or older with acute or convalescent COVID-19. Material: peripheral blood. CDR3: CASSPLTSGSDEQYF. CDR3 DNA sequence: TGTGCCAGCTCACCATTGACTAGCGGGAGTGACGAGCAGTACTTC.